This T cell receptor (beta chain) was profiled in a study of STAT3 mutations in large granular lymphocyte leukemia. Germline CDR1 and CDR2: SEHNR and FQNEAQ (reference sequence). The CDR3 spans 16 residues. The J segment lost 6 bases and the V segment lost 5 bases, leaving 12 bases of the junction unmatched. Note on this clone: Its cognate antigen is unknown.

Generated by immunoSEQ multiplex PCR, the TCRdb table keeps only in-frame clones and is missing some. The data contain tens of thousands of clones, nearly 90% of them singletons. Study-wide results and caveats: Every T-cell large granular lymphocyte leukemia patient had at least one immunodominant TCR beta clonotype. Treatment regimens differed across patients between samplings. Some patients had persisting codominant clonotypes that could mask small clones.

The chain employs TRBV7-9 and TRBJ1-2; the match to TRBD1 covers 10 bases. This TCR came from a human donor with T large granular lymphocyte leukemia. Some clones in this sample may be carry-over from other donors' samples. Material: PBMCs. The CDR3: CASSPRRTGGIHGYTF. CDR3 DNA sequence: TGTGCCAGCAGCCCCCGCCGGACAGGGGGGATTCATGGCTACACCTTC. The whole variable domain, filled in from reference TRBV7-9 and TRBJ1-2, reads DTGVSQNPRHKITKRGQNVTFRCDPISEHNRLYWYRQTLGQGPEFLTYFQNEAQLEKSRLLSDRFSAERPKGSFSTLEIQRTEQGDSAMYLCASSPRRTGGIHGYTFGSGTRLTVV.